These 24 T cell receptor beta chains share one sample of origin, sequenced in a study of CD8 T cells in ankylosing spondylitis. Whole-study findings and limits: Among TCR beta sequences, a motif of several highly homologous variants appeared characteristic of ankylosing spondylitis blood.

TCRdb used MiXCR to reprocess the 5' RACE reads, holding one entry per CDR3 protein. The table shows 750,000 to 850,000 distinct CDR3 sequences, with 10% to 15% occurring only once. These receptors have no known antigen. The sample taken for sequencing was blood, either unsorted or a sorted T cell fraction (not recorded which). The receptors derive from a male donor with ankylosing spondylitis.

The chain joins TRBV25-1 to TRBJ1-4; TRBD1 matches 7 bases. The length of the CDR3 is 15 residues. Germline loops: CDR1 MGHDK, CDR2 SYGVNS. The trim removed 5 bases at V and 3 bases at J, leaving 6 bases unmatched. This chain's CDR3 is CASSSNRGSNEKLFF. In DNA, the CDR3 is TGTGCCAGCAGTAGTAACAGGGGCTCTAATGAAAAACTGTTTTTT.

In this sample, this clonotype turned up many times. The J gene is TRBJ2-7, the V gene TRBV6-5; a possible D gene is TRBD1 (6 bases). Germline-derived CDR1 and CDR2 are MNHEY and SVGAGI. Trimming shortened V by 0 bases and J by 6 bases, and 21 bases separated the two germline ends. This CDR3 region has 17 residues. CDR3 nucleotides: TGTGCCAGCAGTTACTCTCCGGGGTGGACAGCTCCCAGCGAGCAGTACTTC. Translating gives CASSYSPGWTAPSEQYF.

This clonotype was seen more than once but under ten times. The junction differs from germline at one of its ends, possibly a read error. The chain has TRBV29-1 and TRBJ2-7; D perhaps matches TRBD2 (6 bases). The length of the CDR3 is 12 residues. CDR1 and CDR2 (germline): SQVTM, ANQGSEA. The CDR3 protein is CSVLAGPNLQHF. The CDR3 DNA follows: TGCAGCGTACTTGCGGGACCAAACCTTCAGCACTTC.

V is TRBV4-3 and J is TRBJ2-3; D uncertain. CDR3 length equals 17 residues. V dropped 0 bases and J dropped 4 bases, with 17 bases sitting between them. Germline loops: CDR1 LGHNA, CDR2 YSLEER. The chain's CDR3 is CASSQEEKGFPPDTQYF. The DNA for the CDR3 is TGCGCCAGCAGCCAAGAAGAAAAAGGCTTCCCGCCAGATACGCAGTATTTT.

The chain carries TRBV9 and TRBJ2-1; possibly TRBD1 or TRBD2 for D (5 bases each). Trimming took off 0 bases at V and 0 bases at J, with 10 bases between the two ends. This CDR3 is built from 16 residues. CDR1 is SGDLS and CDR2 is YYNGEE in the germline V gene. The CDR3 bases are TGTGCCAGCAGCGTAGTTTCCGGGACCTCCTACAATGAGCAGTTCTTC. This codes for CASSVVSGTSYNEQFF.

This sequence joins TRBV10-3 and TRBJ2-2; no definite D call. The V gene's germline CDR1 is ENHRY and CDR2 SYGVKD. Trimming removed 8 bases at V and 5 bases at J, with 6 bases between. This CDR3 has 11 amino acids. CDR3 sequence (DNA): TGTGCCATCGGCGTAACCGGGGAGCTGTTTTTT. Its protein is CAIGVTGELFF.

This clonotype was counted between two and nine times. The V and J genes are TRBV3-1 and TRBJ1-1; D gene uncertain. Germline V gene sequence: CDR1 LGHDT, CDR2 YNNKEL (reference sequence). V lost 1 base and J lost 1, with 10 bases in between. The CDR3 has 15 residues. CDR3 loop: CASSQGLQSNTEAFF. The CDR3 nucleotides are TGTGCCAGCAGCCAAGGTTTGCAGTCGAACACTGAAGCTTTCTTT.

Ten or more counts support this clonotype. The chain links TRBV12-3 or TRBV12-4 to TRBJ1-5, with a possible D match to TRBD1 (5 bases). There are 15 residues in the CDR3. The V end lost 2 bases, the J end lost 4 bases, and 12 bases lay between the germline ends. CDR3 DNA: TGTGCCAGCAGTTTATTTGGGACCGTGAATCAGCCCCAGCATTTT. It codes for CASSLFGTVNQPQHF.

This clonotype was counted ten times or more. The V and J genes are TRBV12-3 or TRBV12-4 and TRBJ2-5; 7 nucleotides agree with TRBD1. After removal of 6 bases from V and 4 bases from J, the junction contained 8 bases not matched to a gene. This CDR3 has 14 residues. This CDR3 is CASSQQTGSETQYF. CDR3 coding DNA: TGTGCCAGCAGCCAACAGACAGGGTCAGAGACCCAGTACTTC.

CDR3 coding DNA: TGCAGTGCTAGAGATAGGAGAACGGGAGGGAGGCACGAGCAGTACTTC. Translated, it gives CSARDRRTGGRHEQYF. The chain uses TRBV20-1 and TRBJ2-7; 8 nucleotides agree with TRBD2. The CDR3 is 16 residues long. Germline V CDR1 and CDR2: DFQATT, SNEGSKA (reference sequence). With V trimmed by 0 bases and J by 5 bases, 12 bases remained unmatched.

This clonotype came up a few times. This chain uses TRBV5-1 with TRBJ2-1; D unresolved. This CDR3 is built from 14 residues. Germline V gene data show CDR1 as SGHRS and CDR2 as YFSETQ. Trimming took 0 bases from V and 8 from J, leaving 12 bases between them. The CDR3, as DNA: TGCGCCAGCAGCTTGGTTGTCAGCATCCATGAGCAGTTCTTC. It translates to CASSLVVSIHEQFF. Full variable domain (rest looked up from reference TRBV5-1 and TRBJ2-1): KAGVTQTPRYLIKTRGQQVTLSCSPISGHRSVSWYQQTPGQGLQFLFEYFSETQRNKGNFPGRFSGRQFSNSRSEMNVSTLELGDSALYLCASSLVVSIHEQFFGPGTRLTVL.

The chain has TRBV5-1 and TRBJ2-7; perhaps TRBD1 as D (5 bases). The CDR3 is made up of 14 amino acids. Per germline, CDR1 SGHRS and CDR2 YFSETQ. Trimming shortened V by 0 bases and J by 6 bases, and 13 bases separated the two germline ends. The CDR3 DNA follows: TGCGCCAGCAGCTTGGTGCGCAGGGTGGGCGAGCAGTACTTC. This sequence encodes CASSLVRRVGEQYF.

The V and J genes are TRBV6-2 or TRBV6-3 and TRBJ1-6, with 9 bases aligning to TRBD1. This CDR3 spans 15 amino acids. V lost 6 bases to trimming and J lost 6 bases; unmatched junction nucleotides: 6. Germline V CDR1 and CDR2: MNHEY, SVGEGT. Written as DNA, the CDR3 is TGTGCCAGCAGAAACCGGGACAGGGCTAATTCACCCCTCCACTTT. It codes for CASRNRDRANSPLHF.

This clonotype was observed a handful of times. The V call is TRBV6-1, the J call TRBJ2-3; D assignment may be TRBD1 or TRBD2 (5 bases each). The germline CDR1 and CDR2 sequences are MNHNS and SASEGT. V was pared by 6 bases and J by 6 bases, with 16 bases between. The CDR3 sequence is 14 residues long. CDR3 coding DNA: TGTGCCAGCAGCCCGGACAACTGGGGGGATACGCAGTATTTT. As protein: CASSPDNWGDTQYF.

As to this clonotype: A much bigger clone sits one base away, suggesting this may be a read error. J is TRBJ1-5 and V is TRBV12-3 or TRBV12-4; D ambiguous. V was trimmed by 1 base and J by 8 bases, leaving 3 bases between them. There are 11 residues in the CDR3. The chain's CDR3 is CASSLGEPQHF. CDR3 nucleotide sequence: TGTGCCAGCAGTTTAGGAGAGCCCCAGCATTTT.

This clonotype showed up just a few times. V usage is TRBV7-2 and J usage is TRBJ1-3; D might be TRBD1 (5 bases). Trimming removed 5 bases from V and 0 bases from J, with 11 bases in between. CDR1 and CDR2 (germline): SGHTA, FQGNSA. The CDR3 runs to 15 residues. CDR3 loop: CASSPGTFSGNTIYF. In nucleotides, the CDR3 is TGTGCCAGCAGCCCCGGGACTTTCTCTGGAAACACCATATATTTT.

This clonotype occurred many times. V and J are TRBV7-2 and TRBJ1-5; tentatively, D is TRBD1 (5 bases). The CDR3 is made up of 14 amino acids. V lost 5 bases and J 4 bases, leaving 12 bases between the germline ends. CDR1 and CDR2 from the germline V gene are SGHTA and FQGNSA. CDR3 region: CASSPNRGNQPQHF. The DNA for the CDR3 is TGTGCCAGCAGCCCCAACCGGGGGAATCAGCCCCAGCATTTT.

This clonotype was counted only a few times. V is TRBV6-2 or TRBV6-3 and J is TRBJ1-1; possible D gene TRBD1, 5 bases. Germline V gives CDR1 MNHEY, CDR2 SVGEGT. Trimming removed 1 base from V and 4 bases from J, with 10 bases in between. CDR3 size: 14 residues. In nucleotides, the CDR3 is TGTGCCAGCAGTTACTGGGGCAGAAGCACTGAAGCTTTCTTT. It is translated as CASSYWGRSTEAFF.

This clonotype was detected ten times or more. The chain carries TRBV7-9 and TRBJ2-6; D uncertain. V was clipped by 4 bases and J by 0 bases, with 7 bases between them. In germline, CDR1 is SEHNR, CDR2 FQNEAQ (reference sequence). The CDR3 runs to 15 residues. CDR3 sequence reads: CASSSRVSGANVLTF. The CDR3 DNA reads TGTGCCAGCAGCTCCCGAGTCTCTGGGGCCAACGTCCTGACTTTC.

This clonotype showed up just a few times. This chain connects TRBV20-1 to TRBJ1-1, with TRBD1 matching 7 bases. This CDR3 is built from 16 residues. The V gene end was trimmed by 1 base and the J gene end by 1 base; junction bases not matched to a gene: 9. The germline V gene has CDR1 DFQATT and CDR2 SNEGSKA (reference sequence). This chain's CDR3 is CSARGNGPGGNTEAFF. DNA of the CDR3: TGCAGTGCTAGAGGAAATGGGCCAGGGGGGAACACTGAAGCTTTCTTT.

The V gene is TRBV25-1, the J gene TRBJ1-5, with D maybe TRBD1 (6 bases). Between the trimmed V and J ends, which lost 4 bases and 3 bases, there was a span of 10 bases. From germline, CDR1 is MGHDK and CDR2 SYGVNS. This CDR3 has 14 residues. The DNA for the CDR3 is TGTGCCAGCAGTGCCACAGGGAACAATCAGCCCCAGCATTTT. It yields the protein CASSATGNNQPQHF.

This clonotype was recorded a few times. The rearrangement joins TRBV9 to TRBJ1-2, with D possibly matching TRBD1 (6 bases). This CDR3 spans 15 amino acids. V shed 3 bases and J shed 0 bases, with 12 bases lying between them. CDR1 and CDR2 from the germline V gene are SGDLS and YYNGEE. The CDR3 DNA is TGTGCCAGCAGCGCGGACAGTTTGACTAACTATGGCTACACCTTC. Amino acids: CASSADSLTNYGYTF.

This clonotype was observed a handful of times. J is TRBJ2-3 and V is TRBV29-1, with D possibly matching TRBD2 (5 bases). Deletions cut 4 bases from V and 2 bases from J, with 13 bases between. The CDR3 loop spans 14 amino acids. CDR1 is SQVTM, CDR2 ANQGSEA, per germline. The CDR3 is CSVVVASPTDTQYF. CDR3 nucleotides: TGCAGCGTTGTGGTGGCTAGCCCCACAGATACGCAGTATTTT.

The sample holds many counts of this clonotype. The V gene is TRBV28, the J gene TRBJ2-2; no definite D call. Deletions cut 2 bases from V and 4 bases from J, with 8 bases between. CDR1 MDHEN and CDR2 SYDVKM come from the germline V gene. CDR3 length: 14 residues. The CDR3 nucleotides are TGTGCCAGCAGTTTAGGCCAGCCCACCGGGGAGCTGTTTTTT. This codes for CASSLGQPTGELFF. Supplemented by reference TRBV28 and TRBJ2-2, the full variable domain reads DVKVTQSSRYLVKRTGEKVFLECVQDMDHENMFWYRQDPGLGLRLIYFSYDVKMKEKGDIPEGYSVSREKKERFSLILESASTNQTSMYLCASSLGQPTGELFFGEGSRLTVL.